This passage covers 26 T cell receptor beta chains from one sample sequenced in a study of CD8+ T cells in alopecia areata. Treatment described: oral pan-JAK inhibitor, 5-10 mg twice daily. cDNA prepared by RNA extraction and subsequent reverse transcription served as the template for sequencing. Assay used: immunoSEQ multiplex PCR; TCRdb lists only in-frame clones, some missing. The top ten hold 5% to 7% of the sample, which has approximately 130,000 clones, around 63% seen once. Sequencing was performed on CD4+ T cells sorted from blood, taken at week 4, from a patient treated with tofacitinib. All receptors come from a human donor with alopecia areata.

CDR3 DNA: TGTGCCAGCAGCCCGAGGGGAGCCGGGACTAGCGGGAGGAACGAGCAGTACTTC. Amino acid sequence: CASSPRGAGTSGRNEQYF. The chain has TRBV7-2 and TRBJ2-7; 15 bases line up with TRBD2. Trimming took 5 bases from V and 5 from J; bases not matched to a gene: 13. The CDR3 extends over 18 amino acids. CDR1 is SGHTA, CDR2 FQGNSA, per germline.

The chain joins TRBV5-5 to TRBJ2-1; D is unclear. Germline lookup yields CDR1 SGHKS and CDR2 YYEKEE (reference sequence). This CDR3 is built from 11 residues. Trimming pared 2 bases from V and 7 bases from J, leaving 4 bases between. DNA of the CDR3: TGTGCCAGCAGCTTCTATAATGAGCAGTTCTTC. Its protein product is CASSFYNEQFF.

The chain couples TRBV25-1 to TRBJ1-2, with D uncertain. The CDR3 is made up of 14 amino acids. Germline V gives CDR1 MGHDK, CDR2 SYGVNS. The V and J ends lost 1 base and 5 bases respectively, with 11 bases between them. The CDR3 region is CASSESRGRYGYTF. In nucleotides, the CDR3 is TGTGCCAGCAGTGAATCGCGGGGAAGATATGGCTACACCTTC.

This chain uses TRBV30 with TRBJ2-5, with a possible D match to TRBD2 (7 bases). Trimming took off 8 bases at V and 2 bases at J, with 12 bases between the two ends. Germline CDR1 is GTSNPN and CDR2 is SVGIG (reference sequence). The CDR3 has 12 residues. Written as DNA, the CDR3 is TGTGCCGAGGGAGGGGGGCAAGAGACCCAGTACTTC. Residues: CAEGGGQETQYF.

The gene calls are TRBV27 and TRBJ2-5, with TRBD2 identical over 9 bases. Germline assignment: CDR1 MNHEY and CDR2 SMNVEV (reference sequence). Trimming removed 10 bases from V and 4 bases from J; junction bases left unmatched: 7. The CDR3 runs 13 residues. CDR3 nucleotide sequence: TGTGCCACTAGACTACTAGCGGGAGAGACCCAGTACTTC. Translated, it gives CATRLLAGETQYF.

This clone was found once. This chain connects TRBV29-1 to TRBJ2-7; 12 positions agree with TRBD2. This CDR3 is 14 amino acids long. The V gene end was trimmed by 6 bases and the J gene end by 2 bases; junction bases not matched to a gene: 5. Germline V gives CDR1 SQVTM, CDR2 ANQGSEA. The CDR3 is CSVKLAGGTYEQYF. Here the CDR3 DNA reads TGCAGCGTGAAACTAGCGGGGGGTACCTACGAGCAGTACTTC.

This clone was detected only a few times. The CDR3 loop is CASSPGLQPEAFF. The CDR3 region has the DNA TGTGCCAGCAGCCCAGGACTCCAACCTGAAGCTTTCTTT. The chain uses TRBV14 and TRBJ1-1; D gene uncertain. V was shortened by 4 bases and J by 6 bases, with 12 bases between the two germline ends. Germline CDR1 is SGHDN and CDR2 is FVKESK. The CDR3 totals 13 residues.

The V and J genes are TRBV2 and TRBJ1-4; TRBD1 agrees at 8 bases. The junction had 3 bases not matched to a gene; V was cut back by 1 base and J by 2 bases. CDR3 length: 16 amino acids. Germline V gene sequence: CDR1 SNHLY, CDR2 FYNNEI. CDR3 DNA sequence: TGTGCCAGCAGTGAAGACAGGGGGTGGACTAATGAAAAACTGTTTTTT. Its protein product is CASSEDRGWTNEKLFF.

The CDR3 DNA follows: TGTGCCAGCTCACCACGCCCCAAGGACAGACCAAACTATGGCTACACCTTC. As protein: CASSPRPKDRPNYGYTF. The chain is built from TRBV18 and TRBJ1-2, with a tentative D call TRBD1 (6 bases). Looked up from germline, CDR1 is KGHSH and CDR2 is LQKENI. V was shortened by 1 base and J by 2 bases, with 17 bases between the two germline ends. CDR3 length: 17 residues. Together with reference TRBV18 and TRBJ1-2, the CDR3 gives the full variable domain: NAGVMQNPRHLVRRRGQEARLRCSPMKGHSHVYWYRQLPEEGLKFMVYLQKENIIDESGMPKERFSAEFPKEGPSILRIQQVVRGDSAAYFCASSPRPKDRPNYGYTFGSGTRLTVV.

The chain recombines TRBV29-1 with TRBJ1-4; 10 nucleotides agree with TRBD1. This CDR3 is built from 12 residues. Germline V gives CDR1 SQVTM, CDR2 ANQGSEA. V shed 7 bases, J shed 8 bases, and the junction held 4 bases outside the gene matches. In DNA, the CDR3 is TGCAGCGCCGGGACAGGGGAGGAAAAACTGTTTTTT. This encodes CSAGTGEEKLFF. The complete variable domain, with remaining parts taken from reference TRBV29-1 and TRBJ1-4, reads SAVISQKPSRDICQRGTSLTIQCQVDSQVTMMFWYRQQPGQSLTLIATANQGSEATYESGFVIDKFPISRPNLTFSTLTVSNMSPEDSSIYLCSAGTGEEKLFFGSGTQLSVL.

This chain joins TRBV7-6 and TRBJ1-5; D gene ambiguous. There are 14 residues in the CDR3. V was shortened by 3 bases and J by 3 bases, with 9 bases between the two germline ends. CDR1 SGHVS and CDR2 FNYEAQ come from the germline V gene. The CDR3 DNA reads as TGTGCCAGCAGCTTGAATCAAGACAATCAGCCCCAGCATTTT. Translating it yields CASSLNQDNQPQHF.

This clone was picked up a small number of times. V and J are TRBV29-1 and TRBJ2-1, with D perhaps TRBD2 (5 bases). The CDR3 has 13 amino acids. The V gene lost 5 bases and the J gene lost 8 bases, with 16 bases spanning the gap. Germline assignment: CDR1 SQVTM and CDR2 ANQGSEA. In DNA, the CDR3 is TGCAGCGTTAAAATCGGAGTTAGCGATGAGCAGTTCTTC. This codes for CSVKIGVSDEQFF.

The sample holds a few counts of this clone. The chain carries TRBV29-1 and TRBJ2-7; TRBD1 matches at 9 bases. Trimming at V came to 7 bases and at J to 0 bases, leaving 7 bases not matched to a gene. Germline lookup yields CDR1 SQVTM and CDR2 ANQGSEA. The CDR3 extends over 14 amino acids. In DNA form, the CDR3 reads TGCAGCGCGGGACAGGGAGTAAGCTCCTACGAGCAGTACTTC. Amino acid sequence: CSAGQGVSSYEQYF.

This chain links TRBV23-1 with TRBJ2-1; D not resolved. TRBV23-1 is an open reading frame whose function is uncertain. V dropped 3 bases and J dropped 6 bases, with 21 bases sitting between them. CDR3 size: 17 residues. CDR3 region: CASSHYVTQRTSNEQFF. The CDR3 DNA follows: TGCGCCAGCAGTCATTACGTGACCCAACGAACCTCCAATGAGCAGTTCTTC.

This clone was counted a few times. The sample has other DNA sequences that encode this CDR3 too. The genes are TRBV9 and TRBJ2-3, with TRBD1 as a possible D gene (6 bases). The CDR3 is 13 amino acids. Trimming pared 0 bases from V and 4 bases from J, leaving 6 bases between. CDR1 and CDR2 (germline): SGDLS, YYNGEE. DNA of the CDR3: TGTGCCAGCAGCGTAGGGGGGCCAGATACGCAGTATTTT. Residues: CASSVGGPDTQYF.

The gene calls are TRBV2 and TRBJ2-3; tentatively, D is TRBD2 (6 bases). Germline V gene data show CDR1 as SNHLY and CDR2 as FYNNEI. The CDR3 sequence is 15 residues long. V lost 6 bases to trimming and J lost 4 bases, with 17 bases between them. The CDR3 DNA follows: TGTGCCAGCAGCTCGATAATCAGGGACTCAGATACGCAGTATTTT. It specifies CASSSIIRDSDTQYF.

Only a few counts were recorded for this clone. The chain couples TRBV14 to TRBJ1-6, with D possibly being TRBD1 (5 bases). Germline V gene lookup returns CDR1 SGHDN and CDR2 FVKESK. The CDR3 has 14 residues. Trimming removed 1 base from V and 9 bases from J, with 10 bases in between. This CDR3 reads CASSQAAGSSPLHF. CDR3 nucleotide sequence: TGTGCCAGCAGCCAAGCAGCAGGGAGTTCACCCCTCCACTTT.

This clone was picked up one time. This rearrangement joins TRBV29-1 to TRBJ2-2; D unresolved. The length of the CDR3 is 11 residues. V was clipped by 7 bases and J by 6 bases, with 9 bases between them. CDR1 and CDR2 (germline): SQVTM, ANQGSEA. The CDR3 loop is CSARESGELFF. CDR3 nucleotides: TGCAGCGCGAGAGAGTCCGGGGAGCTGTTTTTT.

The chain joins TRBV5-1 to TRBJ1-2; TRBD1 is a possible D gene (6 bases). This CDR3 is 14 amino acids long. CDR1 is SGHRS, CDR2 YFSETQ, per germline. Trimming pared 4 bases from V and 4 bases from J, leaving 14 bases between. The CDR3 sequence: CASSQAQGGYGYTF. The DNA of the CDR3 is TGCGCCAGCAGCCAGGCACAGGGAGGCTATGGCTACACCTTC.

The chain employs TRBV27 and TRBJ1-2, with D unclear. CDR3 length: 17 residues. Germline lookup yields CDR1 MNHEY and CDR2 SMNVEV (reference sequence). Trimming shortened V by 3 bases and J by 4 bases, and 21 bases separated the two germline ends. This CDR3 reads CASSFYPGRDVGYGYTF. CDR3 coding DNA: TGTGCCAGCAGTTTCTACCCCGGGAGGGATGTAGGCTATGGCTACACCTTC.

The chain has TRBV5-4 and TRBJ2-5; 8 bases match TRBD1. The CDR3 sequence is 15 residues long. The junction had 8 bases not matched to a gene; V was cut back by 2 bases and J by 5 bases. Per the germline V gene, CDR1 is SGHNT and CDR2 is YYREEE (reference sequence). This CDR3 reads CASSFGQGAWETQYF. The CDR3 DNA reads as TGTGCCAGCAGCTTCGGGCAGGGGGCTTGGGAGACCCAGTACTTC.

CDR3 sequence: CASSLARRGQGGYTF. Written as DNA, the CDR3 is TGTGCCAGCAGCTTAGCAAGAAGGGGACAGGGAGGCTACACCTTC. The J gene is TRBJ1-2, the V gene TRBV7-2, with 9 bases fitting TRBD1. CDR1 is SGHTA, CDR2 FQGNSA, per germline. CDR3 length equals 15 residues. With V trimmed by 0 bases and J by 8 bases, 7 bases remained unmatched.

V gene TRBV25-1 combines with J gene TRBJ1-3; no definite D call. V lost 4 bases, J lost 3 bases, and 13 bases lay in between. The CDR3 extends over 15 amino acids. Germline V gene sequence: CDR1 MGHDK, CDR2 SYGVNS. The CDR3 sequence: CASSVFATRGNTIYF. The CDR3 coding sequence is TGTGCCAGCAGTGTTTTTGCGACTCGTGGAAACACCATATATTTT.

The V gene is TRBV7-2, the J gene TRBJ2-1; 13 nucleotides agree with TRBD2. The germline gives CDR1 SGHTA, CDR2 FQGNSA. Losses at the gene ends were 6 bases for V and 7 bases for J; bases not matched to a gene: 6. This CDR3 region has 15 residues. The CDR3 DNA follows: TGTGCCAGCAGAAGGGGGACTAGCGGGAATAATGAGCAGTTCTTC. This gives the protein CASRRGTSGNNEQFF.

V usage is TRBV7-3 and J usage is TRBJ1-1, with TRBD1 identical over 10 bases. The V gene end was trimmed by 6 bases and the J gene end by 5 bases; junction bases not matched to a gene: 6. The germline CDR1 and CDR2 sequences are SGHTA and FQGTGA. This CDR3 is 14 amino acids long. The CDR3 nucleotides read TGTGCCAGCAGACCCGGGACAGGGGTAACTGAAGCTTTCTTT. It codes for CASRPGTGVTEAFF.

The V call is TRBV5-1, the J call TRBJ2-7, with unresolved D. This CDR3 region has 14 residues. CDR1 and CDR2 from the germline V gene are SGHRS and YFSETQ. The ends were cut back, 0 bases at V and 0 bases at J, with 7 bases in the middle. CDR3 in amino acids: CASSLDPSSYEQYF. In DNA, the CDR3 is TGCGCCAGCAGCTTGGATCCGAGCTCCTACGAGCAGTACTTC.